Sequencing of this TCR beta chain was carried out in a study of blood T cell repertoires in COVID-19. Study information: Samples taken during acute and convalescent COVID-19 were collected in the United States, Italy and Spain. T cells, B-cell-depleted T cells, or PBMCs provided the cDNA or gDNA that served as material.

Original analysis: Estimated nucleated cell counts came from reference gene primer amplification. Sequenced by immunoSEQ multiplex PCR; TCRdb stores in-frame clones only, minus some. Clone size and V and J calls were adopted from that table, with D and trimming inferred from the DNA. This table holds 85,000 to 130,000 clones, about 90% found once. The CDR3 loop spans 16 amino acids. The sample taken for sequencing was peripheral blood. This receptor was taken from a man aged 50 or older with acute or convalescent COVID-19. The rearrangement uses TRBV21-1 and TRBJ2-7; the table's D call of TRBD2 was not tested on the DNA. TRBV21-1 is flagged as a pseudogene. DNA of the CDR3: TGTGCCAGCAGCAAGTGGGGTTTAGCGGTTCACCGCGAGCAGTACTTC. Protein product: CASSKWGLAVHREQYF.